This TCR beta chain was sequenced during a study of cytomegalovirus exposure and HLA in healthy donors. Only in-frame clones appear in the TCRdb table, and some are missing; sequencing was by immunoSEQ multiplex PCR. The data hold approximately 160,000 clones, with about 96% observed a single time. Per the germline V gene, CDR1 is SEHNR and CDR2 is FQNEAQ (reference sequence). Trimming took off 1 base at V and 10 bases at J, with 11 bases between the two ends. The CDR3 is 14 amino acids. This clone appeared once. The chain has TRBV7-9 and TRBJ1-6; D is unclear. The clonotype comes from a woman younger than 35 in good health and CMV-seronegative. Source material: PBMCs. CDR3 in amino acids: CASSLGAGWSPLHF. The CDR3 region has the DNA TGTGCCAGCAGCTTAGGAGCAGGTTGGTCACCCCTCCACTTT.